Given below is one T cell receptor beta chain in context. Antigen: not known. CD45RO-negative, CCR7-selected cells formed the naive CD8 fraction, which excluded terminally differentiated effector memory CD45RA+ cells. These data originate in a study of shared clonotypes between healthy human individuals. At the level of the study: The people who gave samples were a couple of women and a few men aged 18 to 49. Per donor, CD8 memory used one plate, CD8 naive used two, CD4 memory used three and CD4 naive used three. Study results and caveats: The four-donor shared clonotypes exceeded non-shared clonotypes in generation probability, with non-shared ones scoring lower.

Sequencing was performed with immunoSEQ multiplex PCR; in TCRdb, only in-frame clones are kept and a portion is missing. Among 760,000 or so clones listed, 90% to 97% were seen once. The junction had 3 bases not matched to a gene; V was cut back by 6 bases and J by 1 base. This CDR3 has 13 residues. Looked up from germline, CDR1 is SQVTM and CDR2 is ANQGSEA. V is TRBV29-1 and J is TRBJ2-3, with 8 positions matching TRBD1. The sample consisted of naive CD8+ T cells sorted from blood. The sequence came from a man younger than 45 in good health. CDR3 amino acids: CSVPDRGTDTQYF. In DNA, the CDR3 is TGCAGCGTCCCGGACAGGGGCACAGATACGCAGTATTTT.